This T cell receptor (beta chain) was documented in a study of OX40 agonist ivuxolimab in advanced cancers. At the level of the study: Hepatocellular carcinoma, melanoma, renal cell or head and neck cancer was diagnosed in the dose-escalation patients.

Profiling relied on immunoSEQ multiplex PCR, and the TCRdb table lists in-frame clones only, not all of them. The sample consists of 30,000 to 40,000 clones, roughly nine tenths of them appearing once. Whole-study findings and limits: CD8+ T cells averaged more expanded clones than CD4+.

A remark on this clone: Antigen unknown.

This CDR3 region has 17 residues. Germline values: CDR1 SGHAT, CDR2 FQNNGV. J gave up 3 bases and V 1 base, and 8 bases lay outside the gene matches. Specimen: CD4+ or CD8+ T cells sorted from blood, collected in a trial of the OX40 agonist ivuxolimab. This receptor was obtained from an adult with an advanced solid tumor such as melanoma, head and neck, liver or kidney cancer. The chain joins TRBV11-2 to TRBJ1-2; TRBD1 aligns across 10 bases. CDR3 bases: TGTGCCAGCAGCTTAGGGGACAGGGGCCCCCTCCACTATGGCTACACCTTC. Protein sequence: CASSLGDRGPLHYGYTF.